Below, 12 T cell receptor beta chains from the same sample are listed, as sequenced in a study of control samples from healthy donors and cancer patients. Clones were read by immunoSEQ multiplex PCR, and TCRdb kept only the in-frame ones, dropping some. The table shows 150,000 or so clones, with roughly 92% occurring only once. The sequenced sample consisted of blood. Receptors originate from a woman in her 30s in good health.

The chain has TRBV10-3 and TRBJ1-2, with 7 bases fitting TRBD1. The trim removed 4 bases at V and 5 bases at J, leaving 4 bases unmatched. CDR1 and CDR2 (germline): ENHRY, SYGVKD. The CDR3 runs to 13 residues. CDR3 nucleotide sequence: TGTGCCATCAGTGTAGGGGGCGGTTATGGCTACACCTTC. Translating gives CAISVGGGYGYTF.

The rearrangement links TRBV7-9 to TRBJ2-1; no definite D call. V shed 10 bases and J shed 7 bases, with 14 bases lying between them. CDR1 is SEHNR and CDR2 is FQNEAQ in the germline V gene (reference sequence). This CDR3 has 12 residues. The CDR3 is CATGGSLNEQFF. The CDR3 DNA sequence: TGTGCCACCGGTGGGTCCCTTAATGAGCAGTTCTTC. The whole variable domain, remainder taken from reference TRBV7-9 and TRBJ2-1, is DTGVSQNPRHKITKRGQNVTFRCDPISEHNRLYWYRQTLGQGPEFLTYFQNEAQLEKSRLLSDRFSAERPKGSFSTLEIQRTEQGDSAMYLCATGGSLNEQFFGPGTRLTVL.

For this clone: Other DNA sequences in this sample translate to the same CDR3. This CDR3 is CATSGTRDTGELFF. Written as DNA, the CDR3 is TGTGCCACCAGTGGAACCCGCGACACCGGGGAGCTGTTTTTT. The chain combines TRBV24-1 with TRBJ2-2; D is undetermined. Per germline, CDR1 KGHDR and CDR2 SFDVKD. With 5 bases removed from V and 3 bases from J, the gap between germline ends came to 9 bases. This CDR3 is built from 14 residues.

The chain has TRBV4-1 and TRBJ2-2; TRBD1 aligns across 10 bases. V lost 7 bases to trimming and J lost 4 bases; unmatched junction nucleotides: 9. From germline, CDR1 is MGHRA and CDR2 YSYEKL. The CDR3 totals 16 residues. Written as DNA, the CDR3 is TGCGCCAGCAACCCGTCCGGGACAGGGGTCACCGGGGAGCTGTTTTTT. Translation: CASNPSGTGVTGELFF.

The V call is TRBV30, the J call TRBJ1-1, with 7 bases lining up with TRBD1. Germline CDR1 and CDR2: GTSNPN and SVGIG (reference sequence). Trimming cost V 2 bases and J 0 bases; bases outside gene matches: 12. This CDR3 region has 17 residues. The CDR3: CAWSRLGRGVMNTEAFF. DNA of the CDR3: TGTGCCTGGAGTAGACTCGGCAGGGGGGTTATGAACACTGAAGCTTTCTTT.

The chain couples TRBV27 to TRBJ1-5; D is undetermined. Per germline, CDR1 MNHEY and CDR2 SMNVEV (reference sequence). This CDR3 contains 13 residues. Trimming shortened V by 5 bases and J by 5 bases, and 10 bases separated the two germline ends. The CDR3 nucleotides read TGTGCCAGCAGTCCCGGGGATGATCAGCCCCAGCATTTT. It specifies CASSPGDDQPQHF.

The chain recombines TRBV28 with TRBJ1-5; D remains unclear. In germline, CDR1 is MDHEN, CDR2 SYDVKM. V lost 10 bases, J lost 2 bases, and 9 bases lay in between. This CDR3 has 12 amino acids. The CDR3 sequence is CATATGNQPQHF. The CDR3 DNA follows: TGTGCCACGGCCACGGGCAATCAGCCCCAGCATTTT.

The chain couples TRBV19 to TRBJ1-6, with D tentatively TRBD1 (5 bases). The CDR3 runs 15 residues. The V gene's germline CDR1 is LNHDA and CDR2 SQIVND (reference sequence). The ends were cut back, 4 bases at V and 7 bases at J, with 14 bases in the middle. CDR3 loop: CASSNSQGGNSPLHF. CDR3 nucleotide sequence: TGTGCCAGTAGTAACTCCCAGGGAGGGAATTCACCCCTCCACTTT.

The CDR3 nucleotides are TGTGCCAGTGCTTCGGCCCACCACGGGACACTCACCGGGGAGCTGTTTTTT. Its protein is CASASAHHGTLTGELFF. The chain employs TRBV7-6 and TRBJ2-2, with D perhaps TRBD1 (6 bases). The CDR3 spans 17 residues. V shed 9 bases and J shed 4 bases, with 24 bases lying between them. Per the germline V gene, CDR1 is SGHVS and CDR2 is FNYEAQ.

CDR3 DNA sequence: TGTGCCAGCTGCAAAAGCGGGAGAGGTGAGACAGATACGCAGTATTTT. Its protein is CASCKSGRGETDTQYF. The rearrangement links TRBV28 to TRBJ2-3, with 8 bases lining up with TRBD2. The V gene end was trimmed by 8 bases and the J gene end by 3 bases; junction bases not matched to a gene: 13. Germline assignment: CDR1 MDHEN and CDR2 SYDVKM. The length of the CDR3 is 16 residues.

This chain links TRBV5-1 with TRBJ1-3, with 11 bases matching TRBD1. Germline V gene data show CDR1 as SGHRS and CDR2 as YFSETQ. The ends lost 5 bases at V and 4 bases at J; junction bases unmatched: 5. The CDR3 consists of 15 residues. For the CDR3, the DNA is TGCGCCAGCAGTCGGGGACAGGGGGACGGAAACACCATATATTTT. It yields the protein CASSRGQGDGNTIYF.

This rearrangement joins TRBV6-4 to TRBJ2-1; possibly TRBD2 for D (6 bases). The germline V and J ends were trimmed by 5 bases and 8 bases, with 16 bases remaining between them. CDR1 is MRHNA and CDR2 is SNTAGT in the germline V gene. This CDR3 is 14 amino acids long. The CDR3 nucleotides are TGTGCCAGCAGTATAACGGGAGAGGCTCATGAGCAGTTCTTC. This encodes CASSITGEAHEQFF.